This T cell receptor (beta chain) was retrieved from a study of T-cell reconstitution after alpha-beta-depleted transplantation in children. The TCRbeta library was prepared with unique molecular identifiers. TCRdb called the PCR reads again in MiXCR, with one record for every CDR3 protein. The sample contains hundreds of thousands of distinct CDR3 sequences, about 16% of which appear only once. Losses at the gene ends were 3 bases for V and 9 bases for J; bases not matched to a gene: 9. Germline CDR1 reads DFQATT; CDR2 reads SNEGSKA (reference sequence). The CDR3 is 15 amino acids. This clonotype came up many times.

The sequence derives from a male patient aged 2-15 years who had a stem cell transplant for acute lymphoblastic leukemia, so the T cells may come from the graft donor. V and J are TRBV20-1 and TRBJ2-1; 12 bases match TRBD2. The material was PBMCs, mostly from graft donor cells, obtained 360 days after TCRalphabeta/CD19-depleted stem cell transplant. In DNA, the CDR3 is TGCAGTGCTAGTAGTCCTAGCGGGAGGGCCTTTGAGCAGTTCTTC. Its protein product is CSASSPSGRAFEQFF.